This TCR beta chain originates from a study of cytomegalovirus exposure and HLA in healthy donors (dated by TCRdb to 2016 to 2017). The study in broad terms: A later analysis indicated that the 90 to 150 validation repertoires were generated on the platform also employed for the 670 or so repertoires of the first cohort. The study aimed to test whether signatures of past pathogen exposure could be identified by cataloging public T cell receptors. High-throughput TCR immunosequencing, statistical association of individual TCRs with disease status, and machine learning were combined to predict cytomegalovirus infection status. In addition to the first cohort of 650 to 750 subjects, a separate validation cohort of approximately 130 different subjects was used. Beyond this particular receptor, the publication reports: The authors suggested that the approach could potentially be generalized to other disease states and immunological phenotypes. A later analysis had no HLA typing for the validation cohort, so co-occurrence there was scored across all 130 or so repertoires. In the study, approximately 160 TCR beta chains were listed as associated with cytomegalovirus. In vitro tests confirmed that a few of the cytomegalovirus-associated TCR beta chains recognize cytomegalovirus antigens. The classifier was reported to diagnose cytomegalovirus status with high specificity and sensitivity in both the original cohort and the validation cohort. Most TCR sequences were seen in very few donors, while some public TCRs were found in many individuals. Subsequent analysis determined that TCRs grouped into clusters in the first cohort also showed a tendency toward co-occurrence across the roughly 120 validation repertoires, and about 94% of cluster scores exceeded 0.

Donors formed part of the validation cohort, which comprised 95 to 150 subjects and was distinct from the first cohort of 550 to 850 subjects. Library construction relied on the immunoSEQ multiplex PCR assay. On the study's bioinformatics: To diagnose cytomegalovirus status from the catalog of TCR beta chain sequences, a statistical classification framework was built. Entries here come from immuneACCESS through TCRdb and include only in-frame sequences with V and J called. Some clones fail to appear in such tables; in the studies checked, an unresolved V gene covers under half of the shortfall, and the cause of the remainder is unknown. Clonal size and the V and J genes are those of that table, whereas D and trimming came from the DNA. The sample contains 45,000 to 65,000 clones, about 93% of them found a single time. Just over 3% of the sample is held by the ten biggest clonotypes. On this clone itself: No antigen is known for it. Per-base qualities were not stored, and no clone one base away is much larger.

Counted from cysteine to phenylalanine, this CDR3 has 15 amino acids. Only the CDR3 DNA stays, 45 bases, in frame from base 1. The junction shows trimming of 3 bases on V and 7 bases on J, and the gene matches do not reach 7 bases of it. The germline V gene sets CDR1 to SGHRS and CDR2 to YFSETQ. The sequence joins TRBV5-1 to TRBJ2-2; TRBD2 fits 9 bases in the junction. The TCR originated in a young man in good health and CMV-seronegative. Sequencing input: PBMCs. For the CDR3, the sequence is CASSWREGQNGELFF. In nucleotide form, the sequence is TGCGCCAGCAGCTGGCGGGAGGGCCAAAACGGGGAGCTGTTTTTT.